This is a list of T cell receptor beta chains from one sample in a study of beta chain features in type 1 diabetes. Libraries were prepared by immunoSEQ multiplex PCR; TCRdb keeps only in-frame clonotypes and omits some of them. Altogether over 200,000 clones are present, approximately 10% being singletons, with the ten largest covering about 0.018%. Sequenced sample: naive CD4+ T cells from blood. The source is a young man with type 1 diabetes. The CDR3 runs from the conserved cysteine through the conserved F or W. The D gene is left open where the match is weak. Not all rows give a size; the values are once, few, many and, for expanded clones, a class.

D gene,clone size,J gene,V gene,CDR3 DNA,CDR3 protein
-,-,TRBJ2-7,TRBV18,TGTGCCAGCTCACCCCTCGGGCGGGGTACCTACGAGCAGTACTTC,CASSPLGRGTYEQYF
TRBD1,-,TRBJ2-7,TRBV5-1,TGCGCCAGCAGCGTATCCGGGACAGGGTACGGCGAGCAGTACTTC,CASSVSGTGYGEQYF
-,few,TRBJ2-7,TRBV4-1,TGCGCCAGCAGCCAAGATTGGGCGGGTACCTACGAGCAGTACTTC,CASSQDWAGTYEQYF
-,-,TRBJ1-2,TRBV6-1,TGTGCCAGCAAAAGACAGTCCTATGGCTACACCTTC,CASKRQSYGYTF
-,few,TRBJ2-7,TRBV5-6,TGTGCCAGCACCTCCGCCTCCAGTCACGAGCAGTACTTC,CASTSASSHEQYF
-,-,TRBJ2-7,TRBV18,TGTGCCAGCTCATCAGCGACTTCTTTCTCCTACGAGCAGTACTTC,CASSSATSFSYEQYF
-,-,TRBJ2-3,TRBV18,TGTGCCAGCTCACCATTAGCTGCGACAGGCCATGGCACAGATACGCAGTATTTT,CASSPLAATGHGTDTQYF
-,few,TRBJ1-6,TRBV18,TGTGCCAGCTCAGCGGGACTCCATAATTCAGCCCTCCACTTT,CASSAGLHNSALHF
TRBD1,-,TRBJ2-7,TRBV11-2,TGTGCCAGCAGCTTTCTCACAGGGGGAGAATACGAGCAGTACTTC,CASSFLTGGEYEQYF
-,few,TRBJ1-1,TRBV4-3,TGCGCCAGCAGCCGGAGTGGGAACACTGAAGCTTTCTTT,CASSRSGNTEAFF
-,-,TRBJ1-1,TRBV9,TGTGCCAGCAGCCCCGCCGGGAGGGTTATCACTGAAGCTTTCTTT,CASSPAGRVITEAFF
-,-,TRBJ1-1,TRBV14,TGTGCCAGCAGCCCCCTTGGGGGGACTGAAGCTTTCTTT,CASSPLGGTEAFF
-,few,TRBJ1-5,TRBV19,TGTGCCAGTAGTATAGAGGGGCCGAGGCCCGCGCGCAATCAGCCCCAGCATTTT,CASSIEGPRPARNQPQHF
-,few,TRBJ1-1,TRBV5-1,TGCGCCAGCAGCTTGGGCCCTCAGAGGGCTGAAGCTTTCTTT,CASSLGPQRAEAFF
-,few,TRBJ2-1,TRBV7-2,TGTGCCAGCAGCTTAGTGAGCTCCTACAATGAGCAGTTCTTC,CASSLVSSYNEQFF
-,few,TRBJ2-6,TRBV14,TGTGCCAGCAGCCAACTCAGGGTAGCAGGGGCCAACGTCCTGACTTTC,CASSQLRVAGANVLTF
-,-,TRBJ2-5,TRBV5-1,TGCGCCAGCAGCCGTTCTACCCAAGAGACCCAGTACTTC,CASSRSTQETQYF
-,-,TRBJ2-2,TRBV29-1,TGCAGCGTTCGAGTGGGGCAGTTCACCGGGGAGCTGTTTTTT,CSVRVGQFTGELFF
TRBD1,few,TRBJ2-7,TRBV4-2,TGTGCCAGCAGCCAGGGGACAGGTTACGAGCAGTACTTC,CASSQGTGYEQYF
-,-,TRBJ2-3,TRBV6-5,TGTGCCAGCAGTTACCGACAGTCCAGGGATACGCAGTATTTT,CASSYRQSRDTQYF
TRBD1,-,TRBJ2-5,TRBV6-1,TGTGCCAGCAGGGGACAGTCCGGTGAGACCCAGTACTTC,CASRGQSGETQYF
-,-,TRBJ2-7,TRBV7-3,TGTGCCAGCAGCCCACTTCACGAGCAGTACTTC,CASSPLHEQYF
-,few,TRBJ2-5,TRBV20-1,TGCAGTGCTAGGACCGGGGAGACCCAGTACTTC,CSARTGETQYF
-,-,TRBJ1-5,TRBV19,TGTGCCAGTAGTGTGCAGGTTAATCAGCCCCAGCATTTT,CASSVQVNQPQHF
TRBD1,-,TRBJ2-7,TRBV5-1,TGCGCCAGCAGCCCCGGGACAGGGTACTACGAGCAGTACTTC,CASSPGTGYYEQYF
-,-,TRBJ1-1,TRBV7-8,TGTGCCAGCAGCTTAGTCGGGGACACTGAAGCTTTCTTT,CASSLVGDTEAFF
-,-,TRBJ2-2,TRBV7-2,TGTGCCAGCAGATGGACAGTGAACACCGGGGAGCTGTTTTTT,CASRWTVNTGELFF
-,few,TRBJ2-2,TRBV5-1,TGCGCCAGCAGAGGACAGAACACCGGGGAGCTGTTTTTT,CASRGQNTGELFF
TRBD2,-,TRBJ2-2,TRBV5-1,TGCGCCAGCCGTATAGCGGGGAGGAACACCGGGGAGCTGTTTTTT,CASRIAGRNTGELFF
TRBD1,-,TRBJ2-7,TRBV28,TGTGCCAGCAGCGGGACAGGGTCCTACGAGCAGTACTTC,CASSGTGSYEQYF
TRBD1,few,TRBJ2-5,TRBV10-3,TGTGCCATCAGATCGACAGGGGTTGAGACCCAGTACTTC,CAIRSTGVETQYF
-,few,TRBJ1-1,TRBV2,TGTGCCAGAGGGGCAGGGTTGAACACTGAAGCTTTCTTT,CARGAGLNTEAFF
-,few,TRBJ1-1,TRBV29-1,TGCAGCGTTGAAAGAGGGAACACTGAAGCTTTCTTT,CSVERGNTEAFF
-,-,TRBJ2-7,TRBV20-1,TGCAGTGCTAGTCTCCCCCGAGGGCAGTACTTC,CSASLPRGQYF
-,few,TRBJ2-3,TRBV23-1,TGCGCCAGCAGTCAATCCTGGGGCTTCCCCTTCACAGATACGCAGTATTTT,CASSQSWGFPFTDTQYF
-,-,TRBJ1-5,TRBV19,TGTGCCAGTAGTCCTACGACAGGAGACAATCAGCCCCAGCATTTT,CASSPTTGDNQPQHF
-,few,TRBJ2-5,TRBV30,TGTGCCTGGGGTCTAGGGGTAGAAAGGGGAGAGACCCAGTACTTC,CAWGLGVERGETQYF
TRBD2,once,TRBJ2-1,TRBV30,TGTGCCTGGAGTGTATTAGCGGGGCCGTACAATGAGCAGTTCTTC,CAWSVLAGPYNEQFF
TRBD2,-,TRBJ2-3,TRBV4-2,TGTGCCAGCAGCTCGGGAGGGGGGGCCCCCGTCACAGATACGCAGTATTTT,CASSSGGGAPVTDTQYF
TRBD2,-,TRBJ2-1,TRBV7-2,TGTGCCAGCAGCAAGGGACTAGCGGGGGTCTACAATGAGCAGTTCTTC,CASSKGLAGVYNEQFF
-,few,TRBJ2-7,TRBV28,TGTGCCAGCAGTTTGACAGCCTACGAGCAGTACTTC,CASSLTAYEQYF
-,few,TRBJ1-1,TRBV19,TGTGCCAGTAGGACCCATTTTCGGGACACTGAAGCTTTCTTT,CASRTHFRDTEAFF
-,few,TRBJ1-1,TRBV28,TGTGCCAGCAGCCTCCCCCAGGCAGCCGCTTTCTTT,CASSLPQAAAFF
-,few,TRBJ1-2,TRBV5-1,TGCGCCAGCAGCTTCGGCGGGGATGGCTACACCTTC,CASSFGGDGYTF
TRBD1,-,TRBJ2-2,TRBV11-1,TGTGCCAGCAGCTTAGGATGGGGCAGGGGGCCCACCGGGGAGCTGTTTTTT,CASSLGWGRGPTGELFF
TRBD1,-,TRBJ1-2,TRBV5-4,TGTGCCAGCAGCTTGGGGTCAGACAGGGGGAAACCCAACTATGGCTACACCTTC,CASSLGSDRGKPNYGYTF
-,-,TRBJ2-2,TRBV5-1,TGCGCCAGCAGCTTGAGGCCAGGGGATCCCGGGGAGCTGTTTTTT,CASSLRPGDPGELFF
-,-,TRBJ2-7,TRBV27,TGTGCCAGCAGTTTAGGCCCTGACTATTACGAGCAGTACTTC,CASSLGPDYYEQYF
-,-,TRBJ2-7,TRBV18,TGTGCCAGCTCACCACGGCACGAGCAGTACTTC,CASSPRHEQYF
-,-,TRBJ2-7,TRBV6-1,TGTGCCAGCAGTGTTCCCGGGAGCAGGGCGAGCTCCTACGAGCAGTACTTC,CASSVPGSRASSYEQYF
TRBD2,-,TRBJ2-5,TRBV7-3,TGTGCCAGCAGCTCGACTAGCGGGCCTGAATCCACCCAGTACTTC,CASSSTSGPESTQYF
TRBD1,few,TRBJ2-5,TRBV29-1,TGCAGCGTGCAACCGGGACAGGGAACACCCTTGGGAGGAGAGACCCAGTACTTC,CSVQPGQGTPLGGETQYF
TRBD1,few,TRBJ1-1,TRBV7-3,TGTGCCAGCAGCTTGACAGGGGGGAACACTGAAGCTTTCTTT,CASSLTGGNTEAFF